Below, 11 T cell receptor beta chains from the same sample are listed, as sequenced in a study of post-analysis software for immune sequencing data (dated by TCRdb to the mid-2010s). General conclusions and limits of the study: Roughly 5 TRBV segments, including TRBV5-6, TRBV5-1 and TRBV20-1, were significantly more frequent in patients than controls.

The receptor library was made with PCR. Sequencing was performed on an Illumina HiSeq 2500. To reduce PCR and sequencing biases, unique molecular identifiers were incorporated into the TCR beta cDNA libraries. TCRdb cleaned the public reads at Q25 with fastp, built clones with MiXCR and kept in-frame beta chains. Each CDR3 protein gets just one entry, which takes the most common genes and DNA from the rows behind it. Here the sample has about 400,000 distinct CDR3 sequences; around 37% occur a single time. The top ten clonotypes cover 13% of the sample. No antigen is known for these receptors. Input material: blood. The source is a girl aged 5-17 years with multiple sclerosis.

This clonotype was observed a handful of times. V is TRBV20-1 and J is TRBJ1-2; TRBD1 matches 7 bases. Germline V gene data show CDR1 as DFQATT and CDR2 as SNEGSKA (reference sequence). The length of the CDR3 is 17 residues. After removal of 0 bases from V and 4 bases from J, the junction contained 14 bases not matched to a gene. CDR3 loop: CSARDRRQGLRSYGYTF. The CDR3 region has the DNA TGCAGTGCTAGAGATCGTAGACAGGGACTAAGGAGCTATGGCTACACCTTC.

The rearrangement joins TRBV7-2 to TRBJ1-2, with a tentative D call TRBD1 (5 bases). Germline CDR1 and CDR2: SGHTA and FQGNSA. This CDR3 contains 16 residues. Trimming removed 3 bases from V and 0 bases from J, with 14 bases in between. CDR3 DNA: TGTGCCAGCAGCTTCCGGGGACCAGATCCTAACTATGGCTACACCTTC. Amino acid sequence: CASSFRGPDPNYGYTF.

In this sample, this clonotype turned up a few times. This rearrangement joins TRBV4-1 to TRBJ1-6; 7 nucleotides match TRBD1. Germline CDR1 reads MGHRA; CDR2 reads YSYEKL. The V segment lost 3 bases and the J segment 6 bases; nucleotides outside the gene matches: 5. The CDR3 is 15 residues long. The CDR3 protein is CASSQEQGSNSPLHF. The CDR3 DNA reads TGCGCCAGCAGCCAGGAACAGGGGAGTAATTCACCCCTCCACTTT.

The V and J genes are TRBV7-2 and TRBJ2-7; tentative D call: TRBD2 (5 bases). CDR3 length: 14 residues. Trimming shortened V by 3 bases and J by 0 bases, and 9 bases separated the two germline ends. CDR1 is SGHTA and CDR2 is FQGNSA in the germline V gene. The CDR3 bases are TGTGCCAGCAGCTTGATGGGGAGCTCCTACGAGCAGTACTTC. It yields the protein CASSLMGSSYEQYF.

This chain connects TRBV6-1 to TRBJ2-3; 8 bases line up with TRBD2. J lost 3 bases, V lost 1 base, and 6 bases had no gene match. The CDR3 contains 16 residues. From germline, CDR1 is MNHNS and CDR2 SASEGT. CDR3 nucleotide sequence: TGTGCCAGCAGTGAAGAAATTAGCGGGGTAACAGATACGCAGTATTTT. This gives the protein CASSEEISGVTDTQYF.

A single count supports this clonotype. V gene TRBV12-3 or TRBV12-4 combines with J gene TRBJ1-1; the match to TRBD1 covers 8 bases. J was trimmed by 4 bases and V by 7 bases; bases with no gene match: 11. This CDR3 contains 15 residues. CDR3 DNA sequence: TGTGCCAGCAACAACCCGGGACAGGTGGGCACTGAAGCTTTCTTT. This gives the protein CASNNPGQVGTEAFF.

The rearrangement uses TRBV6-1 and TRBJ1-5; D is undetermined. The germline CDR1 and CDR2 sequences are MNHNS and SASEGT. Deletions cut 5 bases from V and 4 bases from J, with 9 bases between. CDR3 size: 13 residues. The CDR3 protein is CASSSVWNQPQHF. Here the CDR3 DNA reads TGTGCCAGCAGTAGTGTTTGGAATCAGCCCCAGCATTTT.

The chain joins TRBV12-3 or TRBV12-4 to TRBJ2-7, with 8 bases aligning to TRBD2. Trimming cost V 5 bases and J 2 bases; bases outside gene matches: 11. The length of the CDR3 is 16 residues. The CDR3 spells CASSPGLTGGTYEQYF. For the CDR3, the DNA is TGTGCCAGCAGTCCGGGACTAACGGGGGGGACCTACGAGCAGTACTTC.

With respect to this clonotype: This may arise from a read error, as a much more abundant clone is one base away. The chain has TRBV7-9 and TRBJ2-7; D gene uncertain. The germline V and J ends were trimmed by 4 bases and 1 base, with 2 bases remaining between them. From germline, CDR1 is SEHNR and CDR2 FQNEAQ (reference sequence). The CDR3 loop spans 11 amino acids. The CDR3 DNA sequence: TGTGCCAGCAGCTGGTCCTACGAGCAGTACTTC. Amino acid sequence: CASSWSYEQYF. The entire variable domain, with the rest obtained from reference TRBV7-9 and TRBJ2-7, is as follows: DTGVSQNPRHKITKRGQNVTFRCDPISEHNRLYWYRQTLGQGPEFLTYFQNEAQLEKSRLLSDRFSAERPKGSFSTLEIQRTEQGDSAMYLCASSWSYEQYFGPGTRLTVT.

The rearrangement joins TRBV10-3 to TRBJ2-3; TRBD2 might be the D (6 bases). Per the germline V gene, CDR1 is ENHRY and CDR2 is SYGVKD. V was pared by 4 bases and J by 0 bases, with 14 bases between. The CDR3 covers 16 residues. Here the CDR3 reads CAISVDVEGSTDTQYF. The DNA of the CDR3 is TGTGCCATCAGTGTAGATGTGGAGGGGAGCACAGATACGCAGTATTTT.

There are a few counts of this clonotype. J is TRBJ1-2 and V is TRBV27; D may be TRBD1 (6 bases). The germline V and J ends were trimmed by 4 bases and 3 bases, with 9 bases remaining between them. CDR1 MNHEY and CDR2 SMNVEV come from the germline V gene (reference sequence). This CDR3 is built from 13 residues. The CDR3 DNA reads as TGTGCCAGCAGTTCAGGGGTGCACTATGGCTACACCTTC. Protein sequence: CASSSGVHYGYTF.